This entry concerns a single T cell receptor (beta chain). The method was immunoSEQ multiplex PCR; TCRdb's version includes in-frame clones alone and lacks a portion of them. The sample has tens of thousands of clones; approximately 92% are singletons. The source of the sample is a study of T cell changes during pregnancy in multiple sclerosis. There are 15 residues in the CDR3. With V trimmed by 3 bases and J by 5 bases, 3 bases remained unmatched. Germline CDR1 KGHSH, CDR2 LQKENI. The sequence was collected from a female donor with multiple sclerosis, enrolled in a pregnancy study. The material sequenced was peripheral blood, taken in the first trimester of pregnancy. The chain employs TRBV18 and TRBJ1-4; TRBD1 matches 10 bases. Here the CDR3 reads CASSPTGGENEKLFF. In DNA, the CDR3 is TGTGCCAGCTCACCGACAGGGGGCGAGAATGAAAAACTGTTTTTT.